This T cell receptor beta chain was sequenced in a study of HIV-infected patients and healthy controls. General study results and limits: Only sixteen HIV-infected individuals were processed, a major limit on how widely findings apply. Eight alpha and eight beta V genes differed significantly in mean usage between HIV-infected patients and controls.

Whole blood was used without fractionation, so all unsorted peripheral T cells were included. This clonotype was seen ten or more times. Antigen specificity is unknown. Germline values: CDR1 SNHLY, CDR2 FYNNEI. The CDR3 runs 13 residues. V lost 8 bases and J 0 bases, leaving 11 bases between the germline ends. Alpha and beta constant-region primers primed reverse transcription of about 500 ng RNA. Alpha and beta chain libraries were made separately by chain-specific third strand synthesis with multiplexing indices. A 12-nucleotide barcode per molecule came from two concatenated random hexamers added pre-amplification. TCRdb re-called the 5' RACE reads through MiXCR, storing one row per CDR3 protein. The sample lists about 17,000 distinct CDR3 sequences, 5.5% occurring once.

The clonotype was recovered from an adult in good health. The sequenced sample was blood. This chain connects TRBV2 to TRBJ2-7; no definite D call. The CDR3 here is CASAEARSYEQYF. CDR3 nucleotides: TGTGCCAGCGCTGAAGCCCGCTCCTACGAGCAGTACTTC.